What follows are 3 T cell receptor beta chains derived from one specimen sequenced in a study of beta chain features in type 1 diabetes. Expressed TCRB transcripts were sequenced, since all the RNA that had been isolated was reverse transcribed. Clones were read by immunoSEQ multiplex PCR, and TCRdb kept only the in-frame ones, dropping some. This sample has fewer than 200,000 clones; about 13% occur once, and the top ten carry 0.62%. Sequences were obtained from central memory CD4+ T cells from blood. The source of these receptors is a woman under 30 in good health.

The sample holds a few counts of this clone. V gene TRBV29-1 combines with J gene TRBJ2-1; D unresolved. Trimming shortened V by 3 bases and J by 10 bases, and 13 bases separated the two germline ends. Germline CDR1 SQVTM, CDR2 ANQGSEA. CDR3 size: 12 residues. CDR3 DNA: TGCAGCGTTGAGTCGGCGGCAGTAGAGCAGTTCTTC. Translated: CSVESAAVEQFF.

Many counts were recorded for this clone. The rearrangement links TRBV14 to TRBJ2-1, with D maybe TRBD1 (5 bases). This CDR3 contains 12 residues. The V and J ends lost 2 bases and 7 bases respectively, with 6 bases between them. Germline V gene sequence: CDR1 SGHDN, CDR2 FVKESK. CDR3 DNA sequence: TGTGCCAGCAGCCAACAGGGAAATGAGCAGTTCTTC. It specifies CASSQQGNEQFF.

In nucleotides, the CDR3 is TGTGCCAGCAGCCTAGGAAGGGGAAGCTCTGGAAACACCATATATTTT. This translates into CASSLGRGSSGNTIYF. This rearrangement joins TRBV4-2 to TRBJ1-3; weak D call: TRBD1 (5 bases). The CDR3 is 16 amino acids. CDR1 and CDR2 (germline): LGHNA, YNFKEQ. With 4 bases removed from V and 0 bases from J, the gap between germline ends came to 13 bases.